The 6 T cell receptor beta chains below all came from one sample that was sequenced in a study of T cells in localized non-small cell lung cancer. Here immunoSEQ multiplex PCR was the method, and the copy in TCRdb shows in-frame clones only, minus some. The sample contains some 11,000 clones, 40% to 55% of which appear only once. The sample in question was lymph node tissue, obtained before any cancer treatment. These receptor sequences come from a woman aged 35 to 70 with stage II squamous cell lung carcinoma.

This clone was counted only a few times. The chain is built from TRBV30 and TRBJ1-2, with D maybe TRBD1 (5 bases). Germline V CDR1 and CDR2: GTSNPN, SVGIG (reference sequence). V was trimmed by 5 bases and J by 1 base, leaving 5 bases between them. CDR3 length: 11 residues. The CDR3 sequence is CAWDSNYGYTF. For the CDR3, the DNA is TGTGCCTGGGACAGTAACTATGGCTACACCTTC. Looking up the rest from reference TRBV30 and TRBJ1-2 gives the full variable domain: SQTIHQWPATLVQPVGSPLSLECTVEGTSNPNLYWYRQAAGRGLQLLFYSVGIGQISSEVPQNLSASRPQDRQFILSSKKLLLSDSGFYLCAWDSNYGYTFGSGTRLTVV.

The chain joins TRBV28 to TRBJ1-5, with D possibly matching TRBD1 (6 bases). This CDR3 comprises 16 residues. V was trimmed by 5 bases and J by 5 bases, leaving 19 bases between them. Looked up from germline, CDR1 is MDHEN and CDR2 is SYDVKM. This chain's CDR3 is CASSPNRWDTYQPQHF. CDR3 in DNA: TGTGCCAGCAGTCCCAATAGGTGGGACACTTATCAGCCCCAGCATTTT.

About this clone: The read falls 2 residues short of the CDR3 end, and the missing part is taken from the germline J gene. The chain uses TRBV11-3 and TRBJ2-5; D is perhaps TRBD1 or TRBD2 (6 bases each). The CDR3 totals 19 residues. Per the germline V gene, CDR1 is SGHNT and CDR2 is YENEEA. Trimming left V 5 bases short and J 2 bases short, with 27 bases between. The CDR3 sequence is CASSLKWRGAGKTQETQYF. The sequenced CDR3 bases are TGTGCCAGCAGCCTAAAGTGGAGGGGGGCGGGGAAAACACAAGAGACCCAG.

This clone came up a few times. V and J are TRBV28 and TRBJ2-1; D remains unclear. The CDR3 extends over 14 amino acids. The germline V gene encodes CDR1 MDHEN and CDR2 SYDVKM. Deletions cut 2 bases from V and 3 bases from J, with 8 bases between. The CDR3 reads CASSLTSSYNEQFF. DNA for the CDR3: TGTGCCAGCAGTTTAACAAGCAGCTACAATGAGCAGTTCTTC.

This clone occurred a few times. V is TRBV30 and J is TRBJ2-1; possibly TRBD2 for D (5 bases). The V gene's germline CDR1 is GTSNPN and CDR2 SVGIG (reference sequence). There are 12 residues in the CDR3. Deletions cut 3 bases from V and 9 bases from J, with 12 bases between. CDR3 loop: CAWSGVVGEQFF. CDR3 coding DNA: TGTGCCTGGAGCGGGGTTGTGGGTGAGCAGTTCTTC.

There are a few counts of this clone. The chain recombines TRBV11-3 with TRBJ1-6, with D tentatively TRBD1 (6 bases). The CDR3 spans 14 residues. Germline values: CDR1 SGHNT, CDR2 YENEEA. Trimming took off 5 bases at V and 4 bases at J, with 9 bases between the two ends. CDR3: CASSTGQYNSPLHF. The CDR3, as DNA: TGTGCCAGCAGCACCGGACAGTATAATTCACCCCTCCACTTT.